The 8 T cell receptor beta chains below were found in one sample sequenced in a study of T cell responses to AZD1222 COVID-19 vaccine. Only in-frame clones appear in the TCRdb table, and some are missing; sequencing was by immunoSEQ multiplex PCR. Of approximately 73,000 clones in the sample, over 80% were seen once. This specimen consisted of peripheral blood, obtained on day 0 of AZD1222 vaccination. The receptors here all came from an adult in good health.

V and J are TRBV12-2 and TRBJ2-3; TRBD2, the table's D call, was not compared with the DNA. TRBV12-2 is a pseudogene. This CDR3 is built from 14 residues. The CDR3 bases are TGTGCAAGTCGCGCCGGGGACTGGCCAGATACGCAGTATTTT. Its translation: CASRAGDWPDTQYF.

This clone has only a few counts. V and J are TRBV18 and TRBJ2-1, with D hard to call. CDR1 and CDR2 (germline): KGHSH, LQKENI. This CDR3 has 12 amino acids. Trimming shortened V by 0 bases and J by 7 bases, and 4 bases separated the two germline ends. CDR3 DNA sequence: TGTGCCAGCTCACCACCGACGAATGAGCAGTTCTTC. This sequence encodes CASSPPTNEQFF. Combining the CDR3 with reference TRBV18 and TRBJ2-1 gives the whole variable domain NAGVMQNPRHLVRRRGQEARLRCSPMKGHSHVYWYRQLPEEGLKFMVYLQKENIIDESGMPKERFSAEFPKEGPSILRIQQVVRGDSAAYFCASSPPTNEQFFGPGTRLTVL.

CDR3 sequence reads: CASTSGTRNTEAFF. CDR3 coding DNA: TGCGCCAGCACCTCCGGGACTCGGAATACTGAAGCTTTCTTT. The rearrangement joins TRBV5-1 to TRBJ1-1; perhaps TRBD1 as D (5 bases). Trimming removed 6 bases from V and 5 bases from J, with 17 bases in between. The CDR3 covers 14 residues. Per germline, CDR1 SGHRS and CDR2 YFSETQ.

The chain couples TRBV19 to TRBJ1-5, with D possibly being TRBD1 (5 bases). CDR1 LNHDA and CDR2 SQIVND come from the germline V gene (reference sequence). This CDR3 spans 16 amino acids. V lost 5 bases and J lost 3, with 17 bases in between. Here the CDR3 reads CASSQGFRAPNQPQHF. In DNA form, the CDR3 reads TGTGCCAGTAGTCAGGGATTCCGGGCCCCCAATCAGCCCCAGCATTTT.

This clone has just a few counts. The chain couples TRBV6-4 to TRBJ2-1; 9 bases agree with TRBD1. CDR1 and CDR2 (germline): MRHNA, SNTAGT. Trimming removed 0 bases from V and 3 bases from J; junction bases left unmatched: 3. The CDR3 spans 16 residues. The CDR3 spells CASSDSDRGDYNEQFF. The DNA for the CDR3 is TGTGCCAGCAGTGACTCGGACAGGGGCGACTACAATGAGCAGTTCTTC.

This sequence joins TRBV30 and TRBJ2-3; TRBD2 matches 7 bases. This CDR3 contains 15 residues. V lost 1 base to trimming and J lost 0 bases; unmatched junction nucleotides: 4. CDR1 is GTSNPN, CDR2 SVGIG, per germline (reference sequence). The CDR3: CAWSASSGSTDTQYF. The CDR3 DNA reads TGTGCCTGGAGTGCCAGTAGCGGGAGCACAGATACGCAGTATTTT.

Only a few counts were recorded for this clone. The genes are TRBV27 and TRBJ2-7; possible D gene TRBD2, 5 bases. The CDR3 extends over 13 amino acids. With 7 bases removed from V and 4 bases from J, the gap between germline ends came to 14 bases. Germline values: CDR1 MNHEY, CDR2 SMNVEV (reference sequence). The CDR3 spells CASKKDGNYEQYF. DNA of the CDR3: TGTGCCAGCAAAAAAGACGGGAATTACGAGCAGTACTTC.

The chain carries TRBV29-1 and TRBJ2-3; 9 bases are a match to TRBD2. This CDR3 spans 15 amino acids. The V and J ends lost 6 bases and 4 bases, in that order; junction bases with no gene match: 11. Per the germline V gene, CDR1 is SQVTM and CDR2 is ANQGSEA. CDR3 protein: CSVAFEAGGPDTQYF. In DNA form, the CDR3 reads TGCAGCGTAGCTTTTGAGGCGGGGGGGCCAGATACGCAGTATTTT.